This TCR beta chain appears in the sequencing data of a study of identical twins. Study results and limitations: Sequences that were out-of-frame, alpha and twin-shared displayed an excess of low generation probability. Insertions were fewer in abundant cord blood beta clonotypes, whereas memory repertoires showed none of this pattern.

Germline values: CDR1 SGHAT, CDR2 FQNNGV. V gave up 4 bases and J gave up 10 bases, with 14 bases separating them. The CDR3 covers 13 residues. TCRdb itself ran the 5' RACE reads through MiXCR, one entry per CDR3 protein. The sample records about 700,000 distinct CDR3 sequences, 8.6% being singletons. As regards this clonotype: No antigen is known for it.

Only healthy Caucasians were enrolled as donors. This sample was also put to use in a study of yellow fever vaccine responses in identical twins. From that paper: Twins' T cell vaccine responses reportedly looked partly convergent, partly personalized.

This sequence was found in a woman under 30 in good health. The chain joins TRBV11-2 to TRBJ2-1; D ambiguous. The source material was PBMCs. The CDR3 region is CASSSTLRPEQFF. CDR3 nucleotide sequence: TGTGCCAGCAGCTCAACCCTACGTCCGGAGCAGTTCTTC.